This TCR beta chain was captured in a study of OX40 agonist ivuxolimab in advanced cancers. Only in-frame clones appear in the TCRdb table, and some are missing; sequencing was by immunoSEQ multiplex PCR. This sample yields about 62,000 clones, of which around four fifths are seen a single time; about 3.7% belongs to the top ten. This clone was seen more than once but under ten times. Autoimmune disease history or systemic immunosuppression barred patients. Sequences were derived from CD4+ or CD8+ T cells sorted from blood, sampled in a trial of the OX40 agonist ivuxolimab. The sequence was obtained from an adult with an advanced solid tumor such as melanoma, head and neck, liver or kidney cancer.

For the CDR3, the DNA is TGTGCCAGCAGCCCCAGATGGCCCCAGCATTTT. Protein sequence: CASSPRWPQHF. The chain couples TRBV9 to TRBJ1-5; D remains unclear. The V end lost 4 bases, the J end lost 9 bases, and 8 bases lay between the germline ends. There are 11 residues in the CDR3. Germline lookup yields CDR1 SGDLS and CDR2 YYNGEE.